A selection of T cell receptor beta chains follows, all from one sample in a study of T cell changes during pregnancy in multiple sclerosis. Profiled with immunoSEQ multiplex PCR; TCRdb holds only in-frame clones, not every one. The table has approximately 100,000 clones, 80% to 95% seen once. The sample consisted of peripheral blood, taken in the first trimester of pregnancy. These receptors all come from a female donor with multiple sclerosis, enrolled in a pregnancy study. Both conserved end residues are part of each CDR3. The order of the fields is clone size, J gene, D gene, V gene, CDR3 length, CDR3 protein, CDR3 DNA. The D gene is left open where the match is weak. A clone size is listed for some rows: how often the clone was seen (once, few, many), or a class if it is expanded.

>NA|TRBJ1-3|NA|TRBV7-6|17
CASSTPDRRRPGNTIYF
TGTGCCAGCAGCACGCCAGACAGGAGGAGACCTGGAAACACCATATATTTT
>NA|TRBJ1-6|NA|TRBV27|16
CASSSPGRTYNSPLHF
TGTGCCAGCAGTTCTCCGGGGAGGACCTATAATTCACCCCTCCACTTT
>NA|TRBJ2-3|TRBD2|TRBV6-5|15
CASTFLAGGTDTQYF
TGTGCCAGCACCTTCCTGGCGGGGGGTACAGATACGCAGTATTTT
>NA|TRBJ2-1|TRBD1|TRBV5-1|15
CASSKGDRVYNEQFF
TGCGCCAGCAGCAAAGGGGACAGGGTCTACAATGAGCAGTTCTTC
>NA|TRBJ1-4|TRBD1|TRBV6-6|15
CASSYSGQFDEKLFF
TGTGCCAGCAGTTACTCGGGACAGTTTGATGAAAAACTGTTTTTT
>NA|TRBJ1-2|NA|TRBV2|15
CASRDQGFRHYGYTF
TGTGCCAGCAGAGATCAGGGGTTCCGTCACTATGGCTACACCTTC
>NA|TRBJ1-1|NA|TRBV5-1|14
CASSSGTNREGAFF
TGCGCCAGCAGCTCGGGTACGAACAGGGAGGGAGCTTTCTTT
>NA|TRBJ2-6|NA|TRBV2|16
CASILDSSSGANVLTF
TGTGCCAGCATCCTGGACAGTTCCTCTGGGGCCAACGTCCTGACTTTC
>once|TRBJ2-6|NA|TRBV6-1|18
CASSESGRPTSGANVLTF
TGTGCCAGCAGTGAATCAGGTCGCCCTACCTCTGGGGCCAACGTCCTGACTTTC
>once|TRBJ2-1|NA|TRBV9|14
CASSVVGTYNEQFF
TGTGCCAGCAGCGTAGTTGGGACATACAATGAGCAGTTCTTC
>once|TRBJ2-5|TRBD2|TRBV5-1|16
CASSLAFSGSQETQYF
TGCGCCAGCAGCTTGGCCTTTAGCGGGAGCCAAGAGACCCAGTACTTC